The 17 T cell receptor beta chains reported below all come from one sample, sequenced in a study of human T cells and chemical hapten exposure. TCRdb reanalysed the 5' RACE reads using MiXCR and keeps one entry per CDR3 protein. The repertoire holds under 100,000 distinct CDR3 sequences, with approximately 15% as singletons. The starting material, unfractionated whole blood, was used for total RNA extraction. The receptors were sampled from a female donor in good health.

The chain's CDR3 is CASSGGGGGYEQFF. The CDR3 bases are TGCGCCAGCAGTGGTGGCGGGGGGGGCTATGAGCAGTTCTTC. The chain combines TRBV10-2 with TRBJ2-1; 9 positions match TRBD2. Trimming removed 4 bases from V and 8 bases from J; junction bases left unmatched: 6. This CDR3 has 14 residues. Germline V CDR1 and CDR2: WSHSY, SAAADI.

The CDR3 loop is CSVGKGSQEAFF. CDR3 in DNA: TGCAGCGTGGGAAAGGGCTCCCAAGAAGCTTTCTTT. This chain uses TRBV29-1 with TRBJ1-1, with D unclear. The germline CDR1 and CDR2 sequences are SQVTM and ANQGSEA. The V and J ends lost 6 bases and 8 bases respectively, with 16 bases between them. CDR3 size: 12 residues.

The chain uses TRBV11-2 and TRBJ2-1, with TRBD2 identical over 11 bases. This CDR3 has 15 residues. J gave up 8 bases and V 1 base, and 4 bases lay outside the gene matches. Germline V lookup: CDR1 SGHAT, CDR2 FQNNGV. CDR3 DNA: TGTGCCAGCAGCTTAGTAGCGGGAGGGCCCCATGAGCAGTTCTTC. This sequence encodes CASSLVAGGPHEQFF. Looking up the rest from reference TRBV11-2 and TRBJ2-1 gives the full variable domain: EAGVAQSPRYKIIEKRQSVAFWCNPISGHATLYWYQQILGQGPKLLIQFQNNGVVDDSQLPKDRFSAERLKGVDSTLKIQPAKLEDSAVYLCASSLVAGGPHEQFFGPGTRLTVL.

This clonotype has just a few counts. The chain carries TRBV28 and TRBJ2-3; 10 bases fit TRBD2. CDR1 is MDHEN and CDR2 is SYDVKM in the germline V gene. Trimming removed 5 bases from V and 8 bases from J; junction bases left unmatched: 7. The CDR3 length is 14 residues. The CDR3 DNA is TGTGCCAGCAGTGTAGCGGGAGGCGGGGGTACGCAGTATTTT. This gives the protein CASSVAGGGGTQYF.

With regard to this clonotype: One junction end disagrees with the germline gene, perhaps due to a read error. The genes are TRBV20-1 and TRBJ2-7; 8 bases map to TRBD1. Germline CDR1 reads DFQATT; CDR2 reads SNEGSKA (reference sequence). The CDR3 length is 10 residues. The CDR3 bases are TGCAGTGCCACTGGACAGGGCAAAGGGTTC. Translation gives CSATGQGKGF.

Note on this clonotype: Mismatch with germline at one junction end may stem from a read error. The gene calls are TRBV7-7 and TRBJ2-1; a weak D match, TRBD2 (5 bases). The CDR3 is 15 residues long. Germline CDR1 SSHAT, CDR2 FNYEAQ (reference sequence). CDR3 sequence reads: CASSLGEGAYNEQFF. The CDR3 coding sequence is TGTGCTAGCAGCTTAGGTGAGGGAGCCTACAATGAGCAGTTCTTC. The full variable domain, in which reference TRBV7-7 and TRBJ2-1 provide the parts outside the CDR3, is GAGVSQSPRYKVTKRGQDVTLRCDPISSHATLYWYQQALGQGPEFLTYFNYEAQPDKSGLPSDRFSAERPEGSISTLTIQRTEQRDSAMYRCASSLGEGAYNEQFFGPGTRLTVL.

The rearrangement joins TRBV20-1 to TRBJ1-5; D gene ambiguous. Germline loops: CDR1 DFQATT, CDR2 SNEGSKA (reference sequence). This CDR3 is 13 amino acids long. V was clipped by 6 bases and J by 6 bases, with 15 bases between them. The CDR3 DNA follows: TGCAGTGCCCCGGGTCTTCGCGGTCAGCCCCAGCATTTT. Amino acid sequence: CSAPGLRGQPQHF.

The V call is TRBV7-9, the J call TRBJ1-3; perhaps TRBD1 as D (5 bases). V was pared by 4 bases and J by 0 bases, with 13 bases between. Germline CDR1 reads SEHNR; CDR2 reads FQNEAQ (reference sequence). The CDR3 runs to 16 residues. In DNA form, the CDR3 reads TGTGCCAGCAGCTCCGGGGGGGTATCCTCTGGAAACACCATATATTTT. It translates to CASSSGGVSSGNTIYF. The full variable domain, its missing parts supplied by reference TRBV7-9 and TRBJ1-3, is DTGVSQNPRHKITKRGQNVTFRCDPISEHNRLYWYRQTLGQGPEFLTYFQNEAQLEKSRLLSDRFSAERPKGSFSTLEIQRTEQGDSAMYLCASSSGGVSSGNTIYFGEGSWLTVV.

This clonotype has a handful of counts. The V gene is TRBV20-1, the J gene TRBJ2-4; the match to TRBD2 covers 11 bases. Germline values: CDR1 DFQATT, CDR2 SNEGSKA (reference sequence). The trim removed 1 base at V and 8 bases at J, leaving 1 base unmatched. The CDR3 is made up of 13 amino acids. The CDR3 nucleotides read TGCAGTGCTAGAGGACTAGCGGGGTACATTCAGTACTTC. Translating it yields CSARGLAGYIQYF.

V gene TRBV29-1 combines with J gene TRBJ2-3, with 10 bases aligning to TRBD1. In germline, CDR1 is SQVTM, CDR2 ANQGSEA. CDR3 length: 16 residues. V gave up 6 bases and J gave up 2 bases; unmatched junction bases: 11. CDR3 nucleotide sequence: TGCAGCGTCGAAACTCCCGGGACAGGGGACACAGATACGCAGTATTTT. Translation gives CSVETPGTGDTDTQYF.

The chain links TRBV14 to TRBJ1-6; possibly TRBD1 for D (5 bases). V was shortened by 1 base and J by 5 bases, with 18 bases between the two germline ends. The CDR3 runs 18 residues. Germline V gene sequence: CDR1 SGHDN, CDR2 FVKESK. The CDR3 DNA is TGTGCCAGCAGCCAAGTGGGACTAGGGATCGCTCATAATTCACCCCTCCACTTT. It specifies CASSQVGLGIAHNSPLHF.

This clonotype was detected a few times. V gene TRBV6-1 combines with J gene TRBJ2-7, with 7 bases that match TRBD1. This CDR3 spans 15 amino acids. CDR1 is MNHNS and CDR2 is SASEGT in the germline V gene. The V gene end was trimmed by 5 bases and the J gene end by 6 bases; junction bases not matched to a gene: 13. CDR3 amino acids: CASSNLDRSPVEQYF. CDR3 DNA sequence: TGTGCCAGCAGTAACTTGGACAGGTCTCCTGTCGAGCAGTACTTC.

V is TRBV14 and J is TRBJ2-1, with a possible D match to TRBD1 (7 bases). This CDR3 has 16 amino acids. Germline CDR1 is SGHDN and CDR2 is FVKESK. V lost 2 bases to trimming and J lost 4 bases, with 15 bases between them. CDR3 sequence reads: CASSQWGRGVYNEQFF. The CDR3, as DNA: TGTGCCAGCAGCCAATGGGGCAGGGGGGTATACAATGAGCAGTTCTTC.

The chain's CDR3 is CAVSTGREETQYF. The CDR3 DNA sequence: TGTGCCGTTTCGACAGGGCGAGAAGAGACCCAGTACTTC. The V gene is TRBV10-3, the J gene TRBJ2-5; 7 nucleotides align to TRBD1. The V and J ends lost 11 bases and 3 bases, in that order; junction bases with no gene match: 9. Germline-derived CDR1 and CDR2 are ENHRY and SYGVKD. CDR3 length equals 13 residues.

The rearrangement joins TRBV20-1 to TRBJ1-4; TRBD1 matches 7 bases. Per germline, CDR1 DFQATT and CDR2 SNEGSKA (reference sequence). The CDR3 runs to 14 residues. V gave up 6 bases and J gave up 1 base; unmatched junction bases: 5. CDR3 in DNA: TGCAGTGCGCATGACAGGGAAACTAATGAAAAACTGTTTTTT. This sequence encodes CSAHDRETNEKLFF.

This clonotype has ten or more counts. V gene TRBV29-1 combines with J gene TRBJ2-7, with 10 bases fitting TRBD1. Germline CDR1 is SQVTM and CDR2 is ANQGSEA. The CDR3 has 13 amino acids. J was trimmed by 4 bases and V by 6 bases; bases with no gene match: 6. The CDR3 region has the DNA TGCAGCGTCGGGACAGGGGAAGGGTACGAGCAGTACTTC. Residues: CSVGTGEGYEQYF.

The genes are TRBV7-2 and TRBJ2-5; 11 nucleotides line up with TRBD2. Germline V lookup: CDR1 SGHTA, CDR2 FQGNSA. The J segment lost 1 base and the V segment lost 4 bases, leaving 8 bases of the junction unmatched. This CDR3 has 17 amino acids. The CDR3 nucleotides read TGTGCCAGCAGCTCGCGCGGACTAGCGGGTCCCCAAGAGACCCAGTACTTC. Protein sequence: CASSSRGLAGPQETQYF.